This T cell receptor (beta chain) was found in a study of long-term antiretroviral therapy in people with HIV. Findings and caveats of the study: Blood was collected between the mid-2000s and the late 2010s, possibly under older ART regimens.

The CDR3 is 18 amino acids. J lost 6 bases, V lost 2 bases, and 13 bases had no gene match. CDR1 is KGHSH, CDR2 LQKENI, per germline. With regard to this clone: Its antigen is as yet unknown.

The run of the v3.0 immunoSEQ assay was at survey level. Some clones are missing from TCRdb's copy, which holds only in-frame ones; the method was immunoSEQ multiplex PCR. This table has about 25,000 clones, around 88% appearing once. Sample: unsorted PBMCs, taken more than 4.3 years after starting antiretroviral therapy. The J gene is TRBJ2-5, the V gene TRBV18; 12 bases map to TRBD2. The sequence came from a man aged 30-40 years with HIV. CDR3 in DNA: TGTGCCAGCTCACCAATGGCTAGCGGGAGGGCCGGTTCCAAGACCCAGTACTTC. As protein: CASSPMASGRAGSKTQYF. Full variable domain (outside the CDR3, taken from reference TRBV18 and TRBJ2-5): NAGVMQNPRHLVRRRGQEARLRCSPMKGHSHVYWYRQLPEEGLKFMVYLQKENIIDESGMPKERFSAEFPKEGPSILRIQQVVRGDSAAYFCASSPMASGRAGSKTQYFGPGTRLLVL.